This T cell receptor beta chain was obtained from a study of blood T cell repertoires in COVID-19. About the research overall: COVID-19 samples collected from the United States, Italy and Spain covered acute and convalescent phases. Sources were T cells, B-cell-depleted T cells, or PBMCs; the material itself was cDNA or gDNA.

V was clipped by 6 bases and J by 6 bases, with 18 bases between them. Germline loops: CDR1 MNHEY, CDR2 SVGEGT. The length of the CDR3 is 14 residues. As handled by the study authors: It was from reference gene primer amplification that nucleated cell counts were estimated. Sequencing used immunoSEQ multiplex PCR; TCRdb keeps in-frame clones, though not all of them. The DNA gave D and trimming, while V, J and clone size come from that table. The sample lists 70,000 to 90,000 clones, roughly 87% seen once, with roughly 4% in the top ten. The table lists this clone with a few counts. The chain couples TRBV6-2 or TRBV6-3 to TRBJ2-7; weak D call: TRBD2 (5 bases). The receptor was isolated from a man aged 55 to 70 with acute or convalescent COVID-19. Sequencing used peripheral blood. CDR3 in amino acids: CASSPSFQEGEQYF. CDR3 bases: TGTGCCAGCAGCCCCTCCTTCCAAGAGGGCGAGCAGTACTTC.